One and the same sample provided the 32 T cell receptor beta chains below, sequenced in a study of human T cells and chemical hapten exposure. The time point is: patch test 2, 6 weeks after DPC sensitization. As to treatment: therapeutic diphenylcyclopropenone sensitization with weekly scalp DPC. MiXCR was run by TCRdb on the RACE reads, yielding one entry per CDR3 protein. The sample has some 89,000 distinct CDR3 sequences, roughly 10% seen once; the top ten hold 2% to 3%. This specimen consisted of whole blood, obtained in connection with sensitization to the hapten diphenylcyclopropenone (DPC). The receptor source for this set is a young woman with alopecia areata. Some clones in this sample may be carry-over from other donors' samples.

J is TRBJ1-1 and V is TRBV20-1; D gene uncertain. The CDR3 has 12 amino acids. The ends were cut back, 5 bases at V and 6 bases at J, with 13 bases in the middle. Germline CDR1 is DFQATT and CDR2 is SNEGSKA (reference sequence). In DNA, the CDR3 is TGCAGTGCTCCAGACCAGACATCTGAAGCTTTCTTT. It is translated as CSAPDQTSEAFF.

This clonotype was counted at least ten times. This chain uses TRBV7-2 with TRBJ2-4, with D perhaps matching TRBD1 or TRBD2 (5 bases each). V was pared by 5 bases and J by 0 bases, with 11 bases between. The germline CDR1 and CDR2 sequences are SGHTA and FQGNSA. The CDR3 contains 15 residues. In nucleotides, the CDR3 is TGTGCCAGCAGCGAGGGACGGTTAGCCAAAAACATTCAGTACTTC. Translation gives CASSEGRLAKNIQYF. Combining the CDR3 with reference TRBV7-2 and TRBJ2-4 gives the whole variable domain GAGVSQSPSNKVTEKGKDVELRCDPISGHTALYWYRQSLGQGLEFLIYFQGNSAPDKSGLPSDRFSAERTGGSVSTLTIQRTQQEDSAVYLCASSEGRLAKNIQYFGAGTRLSVL.

The table lists this clonotype with many counts. This rearrangement joins TRBV30 to TRBJ2-2, with D possibly TRBD1 on 5 matching bases. Looked up from germline, CDR1 is GTSNPN and CDR2 is SVGIG (reference sequence). The V gene lost 2 bases and the J gene lost 7 bases, with 11 bases spanning the gap. The CDR3 loop spans 13 amino acids. CDR3: CAWSPQVHGELFF. The CDR3 nucleotides read TGTGCCTGGAGTCCACAGGTTCACGGGGAGCTGTTTTTT.

Details on this clonotype: A read error may be the cause here, since a much bigger clone is one base away. The chain has TRBV7-9 and TRBJ1-5; unclear D gene. From germline, CDR1 is SEHNR and CDR2 FQNEAQ (reference sequence). This CDR3 comprises 13 residues. The CDR3 loop is CTSSRGHGQPQHF. Here the CDR3 DNA reads TGTACCAGCAGCCGAGGTCACGGGCAGCCCCAGCATTTT.

This clonotype was detected ten times or more. The CDR3 DNA reads TGTGCCAGCAGTTTAGATAAGTGGCTAGCGGGGGGAATAAGCTCCTACAATGAGCAGTTCTTC. Its protein is CASSLDKWLAGGISSYNEQFF. This chain joins TRBV28 and TRBJ2-1, with 11 bases matching TRBD2. From germline, CDR1 is MDHEN and CDR2 SYDVKM. The CDR3 is 21 amino acids. Trimming cost V 2 bases and J 0 bases; bases outside gene matches: 15.

This clonotype was found a few times. The CDR3: CATRDRDTEAFF. The CDR3 DNA follows: TGTGCCACCAGGGACAGGGATACTGAAGCTTTCTTT. The chain carries TRBV10-3 and TRBJ1-1; 9 bases are shared with TRBD1. The V gene's germline CDR1 is ENHRY and CDR2 SYGVKD. Unmatched junction bases numbered 5, after V lost 10 bases and J lost 5 bases. The CDR3 runs to 12 residues.

This clonotype was detected a few times. The chain couples TRBV4-3 to TRBJ2-6, with D maybe TRBD2 (5 bases). From germline, CDR1 is LGHNA and CDR2 YSLEER. The CDR3 is 18 amino acids. With 0 bases removed from V and 4 bases from J, the gap between germline ends came to 16 bases. CDR3 coding DNA: TGCGCCAGCAGCCAAGACCATCAAGGAGCGGTCGGGGCCAACGTCCTGACTTTC. Its protein product is CASSQDHQGAVGANVLTF.

The chain combines TRBV5-5 with TRBJ2-7; D is uncertain. The CDR3 runs 14 residues. Germline V gene lookup returns CDR1 SGHKS and CDR2 YYEKEE (reference sequence). The germline V and J ends were trimmed by 4 bases and 2 bases, with 13 bases remaining between them. In DNA form, the CDR3 reads TGTGCCAGCAGCAGGTTTGAGCCGCCCTACGAGCAGTACTTC. It yields the protein CASSRFEPPYEQYF.

This sequence joins TRBV9 and TRBJ2-2; D possibly uses TRBD1 or TRBD2 (5 bases each). Germline V gene sequence: CDR1 SGDLS, CDR2 YYNGEE. The V and J ends lost 3 bases and 7 bases respectively, with 13 bases between them. This CDR3 has 14 amino acids. The CDR3 loop reads CASSAGTPIGELFF. CDR3 coding DNA: TGTGCCAGCAGCGCCGGGACCCCTATCGGGGAGCTGTTTTTT.

The rearrangement uses TRBV20-1 and TRBJ2-2; D possibly matches TRBD1 or TRBD2 (5 bases each). The length of the CDR3 is 13 residues. Germline lookup yields CDR1 DFQATT and CDR2 SNEGSKA (reference sequence). V was clipped by 6 bases and J by 0 bases, with 8 bases between them. DNA of the CDR3: TGCAGTGCCGGGACCGCGAACACCGGGGAGCTGTTTTTT. This gives the protein CSAGTANTGELFF.

This clonotype was picked up a small number of times. The chain uses TRBV6-2 or TRBV6-3 and TRBJ2-7; TRBD1 agrees at 7 bases. Trimming took 4 bases from V and 2 from J; bases not matched to a gene: 5. This CDR3 region has 14 residues. Germline assignment: CDR1 MNHEY and CDR2 SVGEGT. The CDR3 loop is CASSSWQGAYEQYF. The CDR3 DNA is TGTGCCAGCAGTTCTTGGCAGGGGGCCTACGAGCAGTACTTC.

This clonotype came up a few times. CDR3 in amino acids: CSVAAIQETQYF. Written as DNA, the CDR3 is TGCAGCGTTGCGGCTATTCAAGAGACCCAGTACTTC. The V gene is TRBV29-1, the J gene TRBJ2-5; D is unresolved. V lost 4 bases to trimming and J lost 2 bases, with 8 bases between them. The CDR3 totals 12 residues. CDR1 SQVTM and CDR2 ANQGSEA come from the germline V gene.

This clonotype was seen at least ten times. V and J are TRBV27 and TRBJ2-7; D gene uncertain. Germline V gives CDR1 MNHEY, CDR2 SMNVEV (reference sequence). Trimming shortened V by 3 bases and J by 0 bases, and 12 bases separated the two germline ends. The length of the CDR3 is 15 residues. CDR3 residues: CASSFLPSSSYEQYF. DNA of the CDR3: TGTGCCAGCAGTTTTCTGCCTTCTAGCTCCTACGAGCAGTACTTC.

This clonotype has at least ten counts. The rearrangement links TRBV12-5 to TRBJ1-4, with D possibly matching TRBD1 (6 bases). Per the germline V gene, CDR1 is LGHNT and CDR2 is FRNRAP. The CDR3 is made up of 15 amino acids. Trimming took off 0 bases at V and 8 bases at J, with 13 bases between the two ends. The CDR3: CASGLVRGGEEKLFF. The CDR3, as DNA: TGTGCTAGTGGTTTGGTACGAGGGGGGGAGGAAAAACTGTTTTTT.

The V call is TRBV7-2, the J call TRBJ2-3; D gene unclear. The germline gives CDR1 SGHTA, CDR2 FQGNSA. The CDR3 runs 14 residues. Trimming took off 1 base at V and 6 bases at J, with 11 bases between the two ends. The CDR3 bases are TGTGCCAGCAGCTTAGTGGTCGCGGCGGATACGCAGTATTTT. Protein: CASSLVVAADTQYF.

This clonotype was recorded a few times. The chain recombines TRBV6-2 or TRBV6-3 with TRBJ2-2; D not certain. The CDR3 length is 13 residues. V shed 2 bases and J shed 3 bases, with 4 bases lying between them. Germline V gene lookup returns CDR1 MNHEY and CDR2 SVGEGT. In DNA form, the CDR3 reads TGTGCCAGCAGTTACCAAGACACCGGGGAGCTGTTTTTT. Its protein is CASSYQDTGELFF.

This clonotype was observed many times. The V call is TRBV20-1, the J call TRBJ2-1; D tentatively reads TRBD1 or TRBD2 (7 bases each). V dropped 4 bases and J dropped 5 bases, with 15 bases sitting between them. The CDR3 length is 14 residues. Germline V gene lookup returns CDR1 DFQATT and CDR2 SNEGSKA (reference sequence). The CDR3, as DNA: TGCAGTGCTATGGCAGGGGGAGGGCACAATGAGCAGTTCTTC. This translates into CSAMAGGGHNEQFF.

This clonotype was detected ten times or more. The CDR3 DNA follows: TGTGCCAGCAGTTTCCAGGGATACAATTCACCCCTCCACTTT. Its translation is CASSFQGYNSPLHF. The chain combines TRBV7-2 with TRBJ1-6; D is perhaps TRBD1 (5 bases). Germline CDR1 is SGHTA and CDR2 is FQGNSA. This CDR3 region has 14 residues. V lost 6 bases to trimming and J lost 7 bases, with 13 bases between them.

This clonotype has ten or more counts. This rearrangement joins TRBV7-3 to TRBJ1-1, with unresolved D. Germline V gives CDR1 SGHTA, CDR2 FQGTGA. The CDR3 has 13 amino acids. Trimming shortened V by 5 bases and J by 1 base, and 8 bases separated the two germline ends. The CDR3 region has the DNA TGTGCCAGCAGCCCGACAAGGAACACTGAAGCTTTCTTT. Protein product: CASSPTRNTEAFF.

The chain has TRBV4-2 and TRBJ1-5; D gene unclear. The CDR3 has 13 amino acids. CDR1 LGHNA and CDR2 YNFKEQ come from the germline V gene. V was cut by 0 bases and J by 8 bases, with 8 bases left in between. The CDR3 DNA sequence: TGTGCCAGCAGCCAAGAATTTGGGGAGCCCCAGCATTTT. This codes for CASSQEFGEPQHF.

This clonotype was seen only a few times. The chain employs TRBV7-7 and TRBJ2-2; D ambiguous. Trimming took 5 bases from V and 7 from J, leaving 8 bases between them. CDR1 and CDR2 (germline): SSHAT, FNYEAQ (reference sequence). This CDR3 contains 12 residues. The CDR3, as DNA: TGTGCCAGCAGCCCACGTGGCGGGGAGCTGTTTTTT. Amino acids: CASSPRGGELFF.

The chain has TRBV6-2 or TRBV6-3 and TRBJ1-3, with 7 bases matching TRBD1. The CDR3 has 14 residues. Looked up from germline, CDR1 is MNHEY and CDR2 is SVGEGT. Trimming took 9 bases from V and 0 from J; bases not matched to a gene: 5. Here the CDR3 DNA reads TGTGCCAGTACCCGGGACAGCTCTGGAAACACCATATATTTT. It encodes CASTRDSSGNTIYF.

There are many counts of this clonotype. The chain employs TRBV7-9 and TRBJ1-1; no clear D. Looked up from germline, CDR1 is SEHNR and CDR2 is FQNEAQ (reference sequence). This CDR3 has 13 amino acids. V was cut by 5 bases and J by 1 base, with 8 bases left in between. The DNA of the CDR3 is TGTGCCAGCAGCGGGTCGCGGAACACTGAAGCTTTCTTT. Its protein is CASSGSRNTEAFF. The whole variable domain, filled in from reference TRBV7-9 and TRBJ1-1, reads DTGVSQNPRHKITKRGQNVTFRCDPISEHNRLYWYRQTLGQGPEFLTYFQNEAQLEKSRLLSDRFSAERPKGSFSTLEIQRTEQGDSAMYLCASSGSRNTEAFFGQGTRLTVV.

This clonotype came up many times. The chain recombines TRBV7-9 with TRBJ1-1; 9 positions agree with TRBD1. CDR1 is SEHNR and CDR2 is FQNEAQ in the germline V gene (reference sequence). This CDR3 comprises 16 residues. The V segment lost 5 bases and the J segment 1 base; nucleotides outside the gene matches: 8. In nucleotides, the CDR3 is TGTGCCAGCAGCCCTACAGGGGGCAGCTCGAACACTGAAGCTTTCTTT. Encoded protein: CASSPTGGSSNTEAFF.

This clonotype was seen ten or more times. The rearrangement links TRBV7-2 to TRBJ1-3, with 7 bases matching TRBD1. With V trimmed by 1 base and J by 4 bases, 4 bases remained unmatched. Germline V CDR1 and CDR2: SGHTA, FQGNSA. The CDR3 contains 15 residues. CDR3 sequence reads: CASSLEDRRGNTIYF. CDR3 bases: TGTGCCAGCAGCTTAGAGGACAGGCGGGGAAACACCATATATTTT.

This clonotype was recorded many times. The J gene is TRBJ2-3, the V gene TRBV15; the D gene is possibly TRBD2 (6 bases). CDR3 size: 15 residues. With 1 base removed from V and 8 bases from J, the gap between germline ends came to 16 bases. Per the germline V gene, CDR1 is LNHNV and CDR2 is YYDKDF (reference sequence). CDR3: CATSRVLARGGTQYF. The DNA for the CDR3 is TGTGCCACCAGCAGAGTCCTAGCGAGGGGAGGTACGCAGTATTTT.

This clonotype was found many times. The chain links TRBV18 to TRBJ2-3; D not resolved. V was clipped by 4 bases and J by 3 bases, with 8 bases between them. Germline V lookup: CDR1 KGHSH, CDR2 LQKENI. The CDR3 runs to 13 residues. The CDR3 spells CASSQQQTDTQYF. In DNA, the CDR3 is TGTGCCAGCTCACAACAGCAGACAGATACGCAGTATTTT.

The J gene is TRBJ2-1, the V gene TRBV29-1, with D unclear. The CDR3 has 12 residues. Germline V gene lookup returns CDR1 SQVTM and CDR2 ANQGSEA. Trimming removed 6 bases from V and 0 bases from J, with 6 bases in between. The CDR3 region is CSVRSSYNEQFF. The CDR3 coding sequence is TGCAGCGTCAGGAGCTCCTACAATGAGCAGTTCTTC.

This clonotype was recorded many times. V and J are TRBV18 and TRBJ1-1; a possible D gene is TRBD1 (6 bases). V was shortened by 3 bases and J by 3 bases, with 14 bases between the two germline ends. The CDR3 has 15 residues. In germline, CDR1 is KGHSH, CDR2 LQKENI. CDR3: CASSPRTVMDTEAFF. The CDR3 nucleotides are TGTGCCAGCTCACCCCGGACAGTTATGGACACTGAAGCTTTCTTT.

Note on this clonotype: Since a much larger clone is just one base distant, this may be a read error. This chain links TRBV14 with TRBJ2-1; D remains unclear. Germline CDR1 is SGHDN and CDR2 is FVKESK. Trimming shortened V by 1 base and J by 6 bases, and 13 bases separated the two germline ends. The CDR3 has 15 residues. The CDR3 protein is CASSQGPPTFNEQFF. The CDR3 DNA reads TGTGCCAGCAGCCAAGGTCCCCCTACCTTCAATGAGCAGTTCTTC.

This clonotype was seen ten or more times. The rearrangement uses TRBV6-2 or TRBV6-3 and TRBJ1-2; tentative D call: TRBD1 (5 bases). CDR3 length: 17 amino acids. CDR1 is MNHEY and CDR2 is SVGEGT in the germline V gene. Trimming cost V 0 bases and J 2 bases, with 16 bases left between them. The CDR3, as DNA: TGTGCCAGCAGTTACTCGATGATCAGGGCCCTAAACTATGGCTACACCTTC. This translates into CASSYSMIRALNYGYTF.

This clonotype has ten or more counts. The rearrangement links TRBV12-3 or TRBV12-4 to TRBJ2-3, with D possibly matching TRBD2 (6 bases). Trimming removed 6 bases at V and 1 base at J, with 14 bases between. CDR3 length: 15 residues. The CDR3: CASSPGTSRTDTQYF. CDR3 in DNA: TGTGCCAGCAGCCCAGGGACTTCCCGCACAGATACGCAGTATTTT.